This T cell receptor (beta chain) was sequenced during a study of blood T cell repertoires in COVID-19. Background on the study: The United States, Italy and Spain provided the acute and convalescent COVID-19 samples. PBMCs, B-cell-depleted T cells, or T cells were the source of the cDNA or gDNA that made up the material.

In the study's own analysis: Estimation of nucleated cell counts relied on the amplification of reference gene primers. Using immunoSEQ multiplex PCR, the repertoire was profiled, and TCRdb retains in-frame clones only, with some absent. D and trimming were read from the DNA, whereas the V and J calls and clone size are those reported in that table. This sample has about 91,000 clones, with around 90% found just once. CDR1 and CDR2 (germline): LNHDA, SQIVND (reference sequence). V was clipped by 4 bases and J by 0 bases; unmatched bases: 3. The CDR3 length is 15 residues. About this clone: At the DNA level, this CDR3 is encoded by other sequences in the same sample as well.

This sequence originates from a woman in her seventies with acute or convalescent COVID-19. The sequenced material came from peripheral blood. The chain employs TRBV19 and TRBJ1-5; 7 bases are a match to TRBD1. The CDR3 DNA sequence: TGTGCCAGTAGTACGACAGGGTATAGCAATCAGCCCCAGCATTTT. As protein: CASSTTGYSNQPQHF.